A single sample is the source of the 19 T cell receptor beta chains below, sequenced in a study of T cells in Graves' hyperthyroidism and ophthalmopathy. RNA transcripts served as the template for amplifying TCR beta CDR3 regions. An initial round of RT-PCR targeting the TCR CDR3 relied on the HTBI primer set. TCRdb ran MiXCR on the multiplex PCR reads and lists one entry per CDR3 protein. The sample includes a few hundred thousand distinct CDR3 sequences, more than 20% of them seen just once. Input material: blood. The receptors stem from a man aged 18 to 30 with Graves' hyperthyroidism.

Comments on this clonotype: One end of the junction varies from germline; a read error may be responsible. In nucleotides, the CDR3 is TGTGCCAGTAGACGGGACGGAACTTATGGCTGCACCTTC. It encodes CASRRDGTYGCTF. The gene calls are TRBV19 and TRBJ1-2; D may be TRBD1 (5 bases). CDR3 length: 13 residues. Germline-derived CDR1 and CDR2 are LNHDA and SQIVND (reference sequence).

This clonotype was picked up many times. CDR3 amino acids: CASSPGQVFGQYF. The CDR3 DNA reads TGTGCCAGCAGCCCCGGACAGGTCTTTGGGCAGTACTTC. The chain links TRBV7-9 to TRBJ2-7; 7 bases match TRBD1. The germline gives CDR1 SEHNR, CDR2 FQNEAQ (reference sequence). V trimming: 5 bases; J trimming: 9 bases; junction bases outside the gene matches: 10. The CDR3 is 13 amino acids.

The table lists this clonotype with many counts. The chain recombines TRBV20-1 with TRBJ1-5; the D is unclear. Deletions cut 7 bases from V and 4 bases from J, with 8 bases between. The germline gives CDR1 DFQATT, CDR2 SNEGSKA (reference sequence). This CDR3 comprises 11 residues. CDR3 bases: TGCAGTGTCGGTCGGAATCAGCCCCAGCATTTT. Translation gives CSVGRNQPQHF.

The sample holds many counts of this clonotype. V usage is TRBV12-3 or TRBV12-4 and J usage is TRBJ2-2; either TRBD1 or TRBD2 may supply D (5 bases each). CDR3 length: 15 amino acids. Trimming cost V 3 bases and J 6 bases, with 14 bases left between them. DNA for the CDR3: TGTGCCAGCAGTTTGGGCTCGGGACGGGCCGGGGAGCTGTTTTTT. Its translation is CASSLGSGRAGELFF.

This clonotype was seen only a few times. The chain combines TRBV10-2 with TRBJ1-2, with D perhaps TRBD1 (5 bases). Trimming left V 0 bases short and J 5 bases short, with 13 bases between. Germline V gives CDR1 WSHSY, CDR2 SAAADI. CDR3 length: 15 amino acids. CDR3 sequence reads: CASSESLLGRYGYTF. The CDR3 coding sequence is TGCGCCAGCAGTGAGTCTCTTCTGGGGCGGTATGGCTACACCTTC.

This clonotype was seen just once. CDR3 bases: TGTGCCACCCCAGTTGGGACGTCTGAAGCTTTCTTT. It is translated as CATPVGTSEAFF. This chain joins TRBV28 and TRBJ1-1; the D gene is possibly TRBD1 (5 bases). This CDR3 spans 12 amino acids. Germline CDR1 is MDHEN and CDR2 is SYDVKM. Trimming removed 10 bases from V and 6 bases from J, with 15 bases in between.

The CDR3 protein is CASSLGGWPNGTKYF. The CDR3, as DNA: TGTGCCAGCAGCTTGGGCGGGTGGCCTAACGGTACAAAGTACTTC. The chain couples TRBV7-8 to TRBJ2-4; D perhaps matches TRBD2 (5 bases). V lost 3 bases to trimming and J lost 14 bases, with 23 bases between them. This CDR3 is built from 15 residues. Germline lookup yields CDR1 SGHVS and CDR2 FQNEAQ.

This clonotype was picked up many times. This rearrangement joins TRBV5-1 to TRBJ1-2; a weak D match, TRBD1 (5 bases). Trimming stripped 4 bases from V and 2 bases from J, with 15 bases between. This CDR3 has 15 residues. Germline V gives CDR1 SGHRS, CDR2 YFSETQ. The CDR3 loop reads CASSEYGTANYGYTF. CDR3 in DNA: TGCGCCAGCAGCGAGTACGGGACGGCAAACTATGGCTACACCTTC.

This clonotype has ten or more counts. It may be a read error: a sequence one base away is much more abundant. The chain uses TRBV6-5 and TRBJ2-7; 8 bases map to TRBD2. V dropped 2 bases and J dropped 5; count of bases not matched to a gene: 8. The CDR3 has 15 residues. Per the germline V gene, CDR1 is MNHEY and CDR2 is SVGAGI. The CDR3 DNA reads TGTGCCAGCAGTTACGTGGCGGGGGGCAGCCACGAGCAGTACTTC. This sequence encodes CASSYVAGGSHEQYF.

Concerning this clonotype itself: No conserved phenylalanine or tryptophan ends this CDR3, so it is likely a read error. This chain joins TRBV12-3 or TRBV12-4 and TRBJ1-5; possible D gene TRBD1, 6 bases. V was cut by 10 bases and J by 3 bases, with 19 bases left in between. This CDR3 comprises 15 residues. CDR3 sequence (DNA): TGTGCCAACAGCCAAAAGAGGGGGGACAATCAGCCCCAGCATTTG. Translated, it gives CANSQKRGDNQPQHL.

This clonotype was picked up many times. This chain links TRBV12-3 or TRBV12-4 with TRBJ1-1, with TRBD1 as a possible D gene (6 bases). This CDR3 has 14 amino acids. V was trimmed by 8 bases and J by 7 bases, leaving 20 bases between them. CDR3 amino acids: CASQRGGSPVEAFF. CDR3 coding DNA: TGTGCCAGCCAGCGGGGGGGCTCACCGGTTGAAGCTTTCTTT.

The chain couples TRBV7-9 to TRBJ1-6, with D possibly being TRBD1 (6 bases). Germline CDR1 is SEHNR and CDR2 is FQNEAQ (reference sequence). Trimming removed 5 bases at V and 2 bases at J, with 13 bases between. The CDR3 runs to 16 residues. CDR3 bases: TGTGCCAGCAGCCCCGCCAGGGGACCCTATAATTCACCCCTCCACTTT. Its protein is CASSPARGPYNSPLHF.

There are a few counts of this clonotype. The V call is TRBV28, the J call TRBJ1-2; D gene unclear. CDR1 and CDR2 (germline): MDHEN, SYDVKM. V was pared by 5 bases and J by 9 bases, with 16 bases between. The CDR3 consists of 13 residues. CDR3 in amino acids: CASSQWSTGSYTF. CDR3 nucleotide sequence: TGTGCCAGCAGTCAATGGTCGACGGGGAGCTACACCTTC.

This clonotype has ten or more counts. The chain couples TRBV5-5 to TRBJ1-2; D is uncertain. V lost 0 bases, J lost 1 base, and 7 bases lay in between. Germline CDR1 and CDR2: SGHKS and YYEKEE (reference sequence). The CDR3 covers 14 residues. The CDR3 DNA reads TGTGCCAGCAGCTTGGGGATCGATAACTATGGCTACACCTTC. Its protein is CASSLGIDNYGYTF.

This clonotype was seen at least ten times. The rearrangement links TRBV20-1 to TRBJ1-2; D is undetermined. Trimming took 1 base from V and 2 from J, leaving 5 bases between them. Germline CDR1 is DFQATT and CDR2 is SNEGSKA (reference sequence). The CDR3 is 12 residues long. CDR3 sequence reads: CSARGRNYGYTF. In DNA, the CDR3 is TGCAGTGCTAGAGGCAGAAACTATGGCTACACCTTC.

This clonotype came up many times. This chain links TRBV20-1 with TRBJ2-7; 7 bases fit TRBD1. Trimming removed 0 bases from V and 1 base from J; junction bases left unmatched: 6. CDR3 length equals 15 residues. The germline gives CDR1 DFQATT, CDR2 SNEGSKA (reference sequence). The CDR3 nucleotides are TGCAGTGCTAGAGATGGAGACAGGGTATCCTACGAGCAGTACTTC. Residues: CSARDGDRVSYEQYF.

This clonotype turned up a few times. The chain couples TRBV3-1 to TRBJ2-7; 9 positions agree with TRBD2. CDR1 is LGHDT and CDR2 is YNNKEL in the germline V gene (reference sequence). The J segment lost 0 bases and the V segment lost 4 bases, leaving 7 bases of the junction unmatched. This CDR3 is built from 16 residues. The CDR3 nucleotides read TGTGCCAGCAGCCCCTCGCGGGGGGGAAGCTCCTACGAGCAGTACTTC. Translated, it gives CASSPSRGGSSYEQYF.

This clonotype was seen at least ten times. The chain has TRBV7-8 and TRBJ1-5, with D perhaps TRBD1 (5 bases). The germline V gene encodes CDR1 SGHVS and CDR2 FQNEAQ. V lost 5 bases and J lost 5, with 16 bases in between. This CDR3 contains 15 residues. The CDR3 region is CASSTLLGEDQPQHF. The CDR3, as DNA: TGTGCCAGCAGCACGCTTTTGGGGGAAGATCAGCCCCAGCATTTT.

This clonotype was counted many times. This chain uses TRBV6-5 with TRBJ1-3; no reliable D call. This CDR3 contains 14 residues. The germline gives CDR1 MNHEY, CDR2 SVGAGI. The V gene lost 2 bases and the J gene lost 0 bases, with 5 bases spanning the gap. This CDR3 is CASSYRDSGNTIYF. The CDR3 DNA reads TGTGCCAGCAGTTACAGGGACTCTGGAAACACCATATATTTT.